This T cell receptor (beta chain) was sequenced for a study of blood T cells in healthy people across ages (dated by TCRdb to 2013 to 2016). Describing the broader study: In model experiments, template switching captured roughly one uniquely barcoded TCR beta cDNA molecule for every two T cells. Age-related changes in TCR beta repertoire diversity were measured in the study by deep sequencing normalized with unique cDNA molecular identifiers. Donors were grouped into four age groups: young (average approximately 16 years), middle-aged (about 40), aged (approximately 58) and long-lived (approximately 78). To avoid experimental bias, donors of different ages were spread randomly across the sequencing lanes. The study analyzed two additional independent replicas of 1 million unique cDNA reads from the same blood draw for two donors, one aged 18 to 29 and one aged 80 or older. What the study reported, not specific to this receptor: A strong correlation was found between observed TCR beta diversity and the percentage of naive T cells measured by flow cytometry. Because profiling used bulk unsorted PBMCs, naive and antigen-experienced compartments could not be compared conclusively. The long-lived group showed more naive CD4+ T cells, fewer expanded clones and increased TCR diversity than the aged group, suggesting age selection. Estimates of total diversity based on one million sequenced T cells were regarded as lower bounds and as underestimates. Because donor CMV infection status was unknown, age-related changes in expanded clonotypes were potentially confounded. As age increased, observed TCR beta diversity per million T cells dropped in a roughly linear way, and a significant reduction was already evident by age 40.

Donors were around 37 systemically healthy Caucasian individuals from Russia aged roughly 6 to 90 years. Each donor gave approximately 9.3 milliliters of peripheral blood, collected into EDTA-treated Vacutainer tubes. PBMCs were isolated by Ficoll-Paque density-gradient centrifugation, with at least 6.5 million obtained per sample. Total RNA was extracted from PBMCs with Trizol reagent, with at least 6 micrograms obtained per sample. For every donor, an aliquot of PBMCs went through flow cytometry to measure the percentages of naive CD45RAhigh/CD27high T cells. This clonotype was seen repeatedly, ten times or more. Its antigen remains undetermined. No much larger clone exists at a distance of one base, and base qualities are not known. The library was generated by 5' RACE. Sequenced using an Illumina HiSeq 2500. A second PCR of roughly 7 to 11 cycles was performed with a sample-barcoded 5' primer and a J-beta primer mix. A template-switch 5' adaptor carrying 12 random nucleotides introduced a unique molecular identifier onto each TCR beta cDNA molecule. At least 3 million CDR3-containing paired-end reads were obtained from each sample. The Mint cDNA synthesis kit, primed by a TRBC-specific oligonucleotide, was used to synthesize first-strand cDNA from all RNA. After uracil-DNA glycosylase treatment, a first 18-cycle PCR used universal primers M1SS and BC2_uni_R on all cDNA. On the authors' methods: Each sample was normalized by randomly selecting 1 million high-quality reads, each carrying a distinct molecular identifier. Instead of being binned into consensus sequences, reads with shared molecular identifiers were discarded. MiTCR, run with a Q25 quality threshold and the strictest error-elimination algorithm, handled CDR3 identification, clonotype clustering and error correction. A nonparametric unseen species model with Euler transformation was used to estimate a lower bound on total TCR beta diversity. The public sequencing data were trimmed at Q25 with fastp and processed into clonotypes with MiXCR by TCRdb, which kept only in-frame beta chains. Each record represents a unique CDR3 protein, reported with the most common genes and DNA among its rows. TCRdb's processing, not the authors', yielded these V and J calls. The sample includes 720,000 or so distinct CDR3 sequences, with around 43% observed a single time. Around 30% of the sample is in the top ten clones.

Inclusive of the bounding cysteine and phenylalanine, the CDR3 is 13 residues long. Just the 39-base CDR3 DNA is kept, in frame starting at base 1. CDR1 SNHLY and CDR2 FYNNEI were looked up in the germline V gene. Cut back by 5 bases and 3 bases, the V and J ends lie 10 bases apart. The sample comprised blood. The chain employs TRBV2 and TRBJ1-2; a weak D assignment points to TRBD1 (6 bases agree). This clonotype was sampled from a man older than 75 in good health. The DNA sequence is given as TGTGCCAGCAGTTTACAGGGCGACTATGGCTACACCTTC. It translates as CASSLQGDYGYTF. With the rest looked up from the reference TRBV2 and TRBJ1-2 genes rather than sequenced, the full variable domain is EPEVTQTPSHQVTQMGQEVILRCVPISNHLYFYWYRQILGQKVEFLVSFYNNEISEKSEIFDDQFSVERPDGSNFTLKIRSTKLEDSAMYFCASSLQGDYGYTFGSGTRLTVV.